This TCR beta chain is drawn from a study of CD8 T cells in Susac syndrome. V was clipped by 6 bases and J by 2 bases; unmatched bases: 5. This CDR3 is 15 amino acids long. Looked up from germline, CDR1 is SGHTA and CDR2 is FQGNSA. RNA totalling roughly 0.5 to 1 ug underwent reverse transcription with random hexamers. TCRdb used MiXCR to reprocess the immunoSEQ multiplex PCR reads, holding one entry per CDR3 protein. The sample lists around 130,000 distinct CDR3 sequences; roughly 95% were seen once. The sequenced material came from CD4+ T cells from PBMCs. The V gene is TRBV7-2, the J gene TRBJ2-7; 12 bases fit TRBD2. This TCR was sampled from a human donor with Susac syndrome. The CDR3 here is CASSPRLAGAYEQYF. DNA for the CDR3: TGTGCCAGCAGTCCCCGACTAGCGGGGGCCTACGAGCAGTACTTC.